This entry features one T cell receptor beta chain sequence. Its antigen is unknown. This sample stems from a study of response to subunit inactivated influenza vaccine. General study findings and limits: There was a suggestion from the authors that each seasonal influenza vaccination recruits few new T cells.

TCRdb redid the calling of the RT-PCR reads with MiXCR, one entry per CDR3 protein. Altogether around 530,000 distinct CDR3 sequences are present, approximately 12% being singletons, with the ten largest covering approximately 10%. The CDR3 is 14 residues long. Trimming left V 3 bases short and J 4 bases short, with 12 bases between. CDR1 and CDR2 (germline): SNHLY, FYNNEI. V and J are TRBV2 and TRBJ1-2; a possible D gene is TRBD1 (6 bases). The TCR originated in a man aged 50-59 years who received an inactivated influenza vaccine. Sequencing used PBMCs from blood, obtained on the day of vaccination. In DNA form, the CDR3 reads TGTGCCAGCAGTGACCCCGGGACATTCTATGGCTACACCTTC. This encodes CASSDPGTFYGYTF.